One sample yielded the 27 T cell receptor beta chains listed below, sequenced in a study of blood T cell repertoires in COVID-19 (dated by TCRdb to the early 2020s). The library came from the immunoSEQ multiplex PCR assay. Not all clones reach the TCRdb copy of this immuneACCESS table, which keeps in-frame sequences only. Checked studies attribute under half of the gap to unresolved V genes and leave the rest unexplained. Within this sample are some 180,000 clones, with about 80% of them counted one time only. The ten top clones hold 15% to 20% of the sample. The sample taken for sequencing was PBMCs or T cells enriched from blood (not recorded which). The receptors come from a woman in her sixties or seventies in a cohort exposed to, infected with or recovered from COVID-19 (not recorded which).

CDR3 sequence: CASSARKGIPGEAFF. CDR3 nucleotide sequence: TGTGCCAGCAGCGCAAGAAAGGGGATTCCGGGTGAAGCTTTCTTT. The gene calls are TRBV7-9 and TRBJ1-1, with a possible D match to TRBD1 (5 bases). Trimming shortened V by 5 bases and J by 7 bases, and 20 bases separated the two germline ends. CDR3 size: 15 residues. Germline assignment: CDR1 SEHNR and CDR2 FQNEAQ (reference sequence).

The chain has TRBV4-1 and TRBJ1-2; 10 bases map to TRBD1. V shed 3 bases, J shed 1 base, and the junction held 2 bases outside the gene matches. CDR3 length: 15 amino acids. Germline CDR1 MGHRA, CDR2 YSYEKL. In DNA form, the CDR3 reads TGCGCCAGCAGCCACAGGACAGGGGGTAACTATGGCTACACCTTC. Its translation: CASSHRTGGNYGYTF.

This clone has only one observation. This chain connects TRBV3-1 (or the pseudogene TRBV3-2) to TRBJ2-5; 9 nucleotides match TRBD2. The V gene end was trimmed by 3 bases and the J gene end by 5 bases; junction bases not matched to a gene: 4. Germline lookup yields CDR1 LGHDT and CDR2 YNNKEL (reference sequence). The CDR3 runs to 14 residues. CDR3 amino acids: CASSQREGRETQYF. The CDR3 DNA is TGTGCCAGCAGCCAGCGGGAGGGCCGGGAGACCCAGTACTTC.

The rearrangement links TRBV10-3 to TRBJ2-1; possible D gene TRBD2, 6 bases. The CDR3 has 12 amino acids. Deletions cut 5 bases from V and 9 bases from J, with 11 bases between. The V gene's germline CDR1 is ENHRY and CDR2 SYGVKD. This CDR3 reads CAISKDYSEQFF. In DNA, the CDR3 is TGTGCCATCAGTAAGGACTATAGTGAGCAGTTCTTC.

This clone has just one count. The chain has TRBV10-3 and TRBJ2-3; no firm D call. V gave up 9 bases and J gave up 9 bases, with 13 bases separating them. Per the germline V gene, CDR1 is ENHRY and CDR2 is SYGVKD. CDR3 length: 11 residues. CDR3 nucleotides: TGTGCCATTGCTGGCGGAGAGACGCAGTATTTT. Translating it yields CAIAGGETQYF.

This chain joins TRBV7-8 and TRBJ1-3; unclear D gene. The CDR3 is 14 residues long. CDR1 is SGHVS, CDR2 FQNEAQ, per germline. V was shortened by 1 base and J by 4 bases, with 8 bases between the two germline ends. CDR3 loop: CASSLVGRGNTIYF. The CDR3 bases are TGTGCCAGCAGCTTAGTGGGGAGAGGAAACACCATATATTTT.

This chain connects TRBV7-2 to TRBJ2-5, with 12 bases identical to TRBD2. The CDR3 totals 18 residues. Germline trimming cut 5 bases from V and 5 bases from J; bases unmatched to any gene: 15. Germline V gene data show CDR1 as SGHTA and CDR2 as FQGNSA. Here the CDR3 reads CASSPGLAGTRGAETQYF. The CDR3 bases are TGTGCCAGCAGCCCTGGACTAGCGGGAACGCGCGGGGCTGAGACCCAGTACTTC.

This chain connects TRBV16 to TRBJ1-2; 7 nucleotides align to TRBD1. The germline CDR1 and CDR2 sequences are KGHSY and FQNENV. V dropped 4 bases and J dropped 3; count of bases not matched to a gene: 5. CDR3 length: 14 amino acids. The CDR3 DNA is TGTGCCAGCAGCCCGGACAGGCTCCACTATGGCTACACCTTC. This encodes CASSPDRLHYGYTF.

This chain connects TRBV27 to TRBJ1-2; 8 nucleotides align to TRBD1. This CDR3 is built from 14 residues. Germline assignment: CDR1 MNHEY and CDR2 SMNVEV (reference sequence). J lost 7 bases, V lost 5 bases, and 9 bases had no gene match. The CDR3 nucleotides are TGTGCCAGCAGTGCGGGACAGGACGTCCCTGGCTACACCTTC. This encodes CASSAGQDVPGYTF.

This sequence joins TRBV28 and TRBJ1-4, with D unclear. Germline CDR1 is MDHEN and CDR2 is SYDVKM. The CDR3 length is 14 residues. The germline V and J ends were trimmed by 4 bases and 4 bases, with 10 bases remaining between them. As DNA, the CDR3 is TGTGCCAGCAGTTCAGGAGGGCTTAATGAAAAACTGTTTTTT. Translating gives CASSSGGLNEKLFF.

This clone was seen more than once but under ten times. In DNA, the CDR3 is TGTGCCAGCAGCCAAGCCAGAAACAAAAACATTCAGTACTTC. This sequence encodes CASSQARNKNIQYF. The chain recombines TRBV3-1 (or the pseudogene TRBV3-2) with TRBJ2-4; D not certain. Germline V gene sequence: CDR1 LGHDT, CDR2 YNNKEL (reference sequence). This CDR3 region has 14 residues. Trimming took 1 base from V and 3 from J, leaving 7 bases between them.

The V call is TRBV27, the J call TRBJ1-6; 7 positions match TRBD1. The CDR3 covers 16 residues. The ends lost 3 bases at V and 8 bases at J; junction bases unmatched: 10. Germline-derived CDR1 and CDR2 are MNHEY and SMNVEV (reference sequence). CDR3 residues: CASSFLPGTEYSPLHF. The CDR3 DNA reads as TGTGCCAGCAGTTTTCTTCCCGGGACAGAATATTCACCCCTCCACTTT.

This clone was detected once. V usage is TRBV30 and J usage is TRBJ2-2, with no clear D. Germline V gene data show CDR1 as GTSNPN and CDR2 as SVGIG (reference sequence). This CDR3 comprises 13 residues. V lost 2 bases and J 4 bases, leaving 8 bases between the germline ends. CDR3 in DNA: TGTGCCTGGAGTCCAGAAATCACCGGGGAGCTGTTTTTT. It translates to CAWSPEITGELFF.

The chain is built from TRBV5-1 and TRBJ1-1; no definite D call. In germline, CDR1 is SGHRS, CDR2 YFSETQ. The CDR3 has 15 amino acids. The germline V and J ends were trimmed by 0 bases and 4 bases, with 13 bases remaining between them. CDR3 in amino acids: CASSLGGSGSTEAFF. The CDR3, as DNA: TGCGCCAGCAGCTTGGGAGGGTCTGGAAGCACTGAAGCTTTCTTT.

The chain employs TRBV6-5 and TRBJ1-1; 7 nucleotides match TRBD1. This CDR3 has 15 amino acids. The germline V gene encodes CDR1 MNHEY and CDR2 SVGAGI. With 6 bases clipped from V and 6 bases from J, the junction kept 13 bases outside the gene matches. The CDR3 is CASRPGQAGFPEAFF. The CDR3 coding sequence is TGTGCCAGCAGACCAGGACAGGCGGGGTTTCCTGAAGCTTTCTTT.

This chain connects TRBV3-1 (or the pseudogene TRBV3-2) to TRBJ1-3, with no clear D. With 5 bases removed from V and 0 bases from J, the gap between germline ends came to 8 bases. CDR1 and CDR2 from the germline V gene are LGHDT and YNNKEL (reference sequence). The CDR3 spans 14 residues. CDR3: CASSDMSSGNTIYF. The CDR3 region has the DNA TGTGCCAGCAGCGATATGAGCTCTGGAAACACCATATATTTT.

The rearrangement joins TRBV11-2 to TRBJ2-3; D possibly corresponds to TRBD1 (6 bases). V lost 8 bases and J 4 bases, leaving 22 bases between the germline ends. The CDR3 loop spans 16 amino acids. Germline V CDR1 and CDR2: SGHAT, FQNNGV. CDR3 protein: CASRRNYRVRADTQYF. The DNA of the CDR3 is TGTGCCAGCCGGCGGAACTACAGGGTGAGGGCAGATACGCAGTATTTT.

The chain carries TRBV5-1 and TRBJ1-2; TRBD1 is a possible D gene (5 bases). Per the germline V gene, CDR1 is SGHRS and CDR2 is YFSETQ. This CDR3 region has 13 residues. Trimming left V 4 bases short and J 8 bases short, with 15 bases between. The CDR3 spells CASSQTARGGYTF. In DNA form, the CDR3 reads TGCGCCAGCAGCCAGACAGCGAGAGGCGGCTACACCTTC.

The J gene is TRBJ2-1, the V gene TRBV19; the match to TRBD2 covers 7 bases. The length of the CDR3 is 16 residues. J was trimmed by 4 bases and V by 3 bases; bases with no gene match: 9. Germline V gene data show CDR1 as LNHDA and CDR2 as SQIVND (reference sequence). In nucleotides, the CDR3 is TGTGCCAGTAGTATTTATGGCGGGAGATCTTACAATGAGCAGTTCTTC. This encodes CASSIYGGRSYNEQFF.

This chain links TRBV5-1 with TRBJ2-7; 9 bases are shared with TRBD2. Germline lookup yields CDR1 SGHRS and CDR2 YFSETQ. V lost 4 bases, J lost 0 bases, and 8 bases stayed unmatched. This CDR3 comprises 16 residues. The CDR3 bases are TGCGCCAGCAGCCTGACGACTAGCGGAGCCTCCTACGAGCAGTACTTC. Its protein product is CASSLTTSGASYEQYF.

The rearrangement uses TRBV5-4 and TRBJ2-7, with D perhaps TRBD2 (5 bases). This CDR3 is 13 amino acids long. The germline V gene has CDR1 SGHNT and CDR2 YYREEE (reference sequence). The V end was cut by 4 bases, the J end by 6 bases, with 14 bases between. The CDR3 sequence is CASSRYGVREQYF. For the CDR3, the DNA is TGTGCCAGCAGCCGATACGGGGTTCGCGAGCAGTACTTC. Full variable domain (missing parts from reference TRBV5-4 and TRBJ2-7): ETGVTQSPTHLIKTRGQQVTLRCSSQSGHNTVSWYQQALGQGPQFIFQYYREEENGRGNFPPRFSGLQFPNYSSELNVNALELDDSALYLCASSRYGVREQYFGPGTRLTVT.

V usage is TRBV2 and J usage is TRBJ1-4; D is ambiguous. Germline V gene data show CDR1 as SNHLY and CDR2 as FYNNEI. The CDR3 has 13 residues. The ends were cut back, 6 bases at V and 8 bases at J, with 13 bases in the middle. The CDR3 DNA is TGTGCCAGCAGAAGGACTCCGGGGGAAAAACTGTTTTTT. Protein: CASRRTPGEKLFF.

The chain links TRBV7-9 to TRBJ2-7, with TRBD1 as a possible D gene (6 bases). This CDR3 spans 17 amino acids. Trimming shortened V by 3 bases and J by 3 bases, and 21 bases separated the two germline ends. From germline, CDR1 is SEHNR and CDR2 FQNEAQ (reference sequence). In DNA form, the CDR3 reads TGTGCCAGCAGCTTGGGCAAACAGGGTCTAAAGGGCTACGAGCAGTACTTC. Translating it yields CASSLGKQGLKGYEQYF.

This chain connects TRBV10-2 to TRBJ1-2, with D tentatively TRBD1 (5 bases). CDR3 length: 16 amino acids. V gave up 3 bases and J gave up 2 bases, with 16 bases separating them. Per the germline V gene, CDR1 is WSHSY and CDR2 is SAAADI. The CDR3 region has the DNA TGCGCCAGCAGTGAAGTTGGCAGGGCATTGAACTATGGCTACACCTTC. Its protein product is CASSEVGRALNYGYTF.

This chain joins TRBV6-5 and TRBJ2-6; no firm D call. The CDR3 totals 15 residues. Trimming took 3 bases from V and 1 from J, leaving 7 bases between them. Germline CDR1 reads MNHEY; CDR2 reads SVGAGI. CDR3 nucleotide sequence: TGTGCCAGCAGTTATTCGTTTTCTGGGGCCAACGTCCTGACTTTC. The encoded protein is CASSYSFSGANVLTF.

The V gene is TRBV7-9, the J gene TRBJ2-1, with D possibly being TRBD2 (6 bases). The germline V gene has CDR1 SEHNR and CDR2 FQNEAQ (reference sequence). The CDR3 is 17 amino acids. V lost 2 bases and J lost 7, with 21 bases in between. The CDR3 loop is CASSLSLRGGPTNEQFF. For the CDR3, the DNA is TGTGCCAGCAGCTTATCCCTACGGGGAGGCCCCACTAATGAGCAGTTCTTC.

CDR3 in DNA: TGTGCCAGCTCACCATTGCCGGGAATGGACACTGAAGCTTTCTTT. This encodes CASSPLPGMDTEAFF. This chain joins TRBV18 and TRBJ1-1; D is unresolved. Deletions cut 2 bases from V and 3 bases from J, with 13 bases between. The CDR3 has 15 amino acids. CDR1 KGHSH and CDR2 LQKENI come from the germline V gene.